A selection of T cell receptor beta chains follows, all from one sample in a study of blood T cell repertoires in COVID-19. Sequenced by immunoSEQ multiplex PCR; TCRdb stores in-frame clones only, minus some. The table lists around 140,000 clones, around 90% of them singletons. The sample consisted of PBMCs or T cells enriched from blood (not recorded which). The source of these receptors is a woman in her forties who had been exposed to COVID-19. Both conserved end residues are part of each CDR3.

v_gene: TRBV6-2/TRBV6-3
j_gene: TRBJ2-7
CDR3aa: CASSPSRLAGLSYEQYF

v_gene: TRBV19
j_gene: TRBJ2-7
CDR3aa: CASSMRGVKYNSYEQYF

v_gene: TRBV7-8
j_gene: TRBJ2-2
CDR3aa: CASSLVPIAGHTGELFF

v_gene: TRBV6-5
j_gene: TRBJ1-5
CDR3aa: CASSYSGVQPQHF

v_gene: TRBV7-8
j_gene: TRBJ1-4
CDR3aa: CASSNGGQAEKLFF

v_gene: TRBV6-5
j_gene: TRBJ1-3
CDR3aa: CASEGQGNTIYF

v_gene: TRBV5-1
j_gene: TRBJ2-2
CDR3aa: CASSLIEGNTGELFF

v_gene: TRBV29-1
j_gene: TRBJ1-1
CDR3aa: CSGSGTENTEAFF

v_gene: TRBV19
j_gene: TRBJ2-1
CDR3aa: CATEAQYNEQFF

v_gene: TRBV28
j_gene: TRBJ2-7
CDR3aa: CASSLVGGAGRDYEQYF

v_gene: TRBV19
j_gene: TRBJ1-1
CDR3aa: CASTPYFDRIVGAFF

v_gene: TRBV2
j_gene: TRBJ1-1
CDR3aa: CASNQGQQNTEAFF

v_gene: TRBV6-5
j_gene: TRBJ2-2
CDR3aa: CASSYRRDGELFF

v_gene: TRBV11-2
j_gene: TRBJ2-5
CDR3aa: CASSLDRSSRGWETQYF

v_gene: TRBV7-9
j_gene: TRBJ2-7
CDR3aa: CASSLPRAGSYEQYF

v_gene: TRBV2
j_gene: TRBJ2-7
CDR3aa: CASSYPGTSGAYEQYF

v_gene: TRBV10-3
j_gene: TRBJ1-2
CDR3aa: CAISGAGGQRGYGYTF

v_gene: TRBV2
j_gene: .
CDR3aa: CASRREYEQYF

v_gene: TRBV2
j_gene: TRBJ1-1
CDR3aa: CASSQEPWAEAFF

v_gene: TRBV7-2
j_gene: TRBJ1-5
CDR3aa: CASSLGGRGDQPQHF

v_gene: TRBV27
j_gene: TRBJ1-2
CDR3aa: CASSSSGQLYGYTF

v_gene: TRBV5-1
j_gene: TRBJ2-2
CDR3aa: CASSPLDLAGGFTGELFF

v_gene: TRBV28
j_gene: TRBJ1-6
CDR3aa: CASSWGGQGVSDSPLHF

v_gene: TRBV3-1/TRBV3-2
j_gene: TRBJ1-5
CDR3aa: CASSQDAASGQPQHF

v_gene: TRBV28
j_gene: TRBJ2-7
CDR3aa: CASLGAQGSYEQYF

v_gene: TRBV3-1/TRBV3-2
j_gene: TRBJ1-1
CDR3aa: CASSQDHGNTEAFF

v_gene: TRBV7-2
j_gene: TRBJ2-3
CDR3aa: CASSSGLAGTDTQYF

v_gene: TRBV27
j_gene: TRBJ1-2
CDR3aa: CASSNLPGQGEGGYTF

v_gene: TRBV3-1/TRBV3-2
j_gene: TRBJ1-6
CDR3aa: CASSSITGLHNSPLHF

v_gene: TRBV6-4
j_gene: TRBJ2-3
CDR3aa: CASSAQTDTQYF

v_gene: TRBV4-1
j_gene: TRBJ2-7
CDR3aa: CASSQAGTSGRMWYF

v_gene: TRBV7-2
j_gene: TRBJ1-5
CDR3aa: CASSLRTGINQPQHF

v_gene: TRBV28
j_gene: TRBJ2-2
CDR3aa: CASSFSGGTGELFF

v_gene: TRBV5-1
j_gene: TRBJ1-6
CDR3aa: CASRDSLNSPLHF

v_gene: TRBV29-1
j_gene: TRBJ2-7
CDR3aa: CSGQPGQGDYEQYF